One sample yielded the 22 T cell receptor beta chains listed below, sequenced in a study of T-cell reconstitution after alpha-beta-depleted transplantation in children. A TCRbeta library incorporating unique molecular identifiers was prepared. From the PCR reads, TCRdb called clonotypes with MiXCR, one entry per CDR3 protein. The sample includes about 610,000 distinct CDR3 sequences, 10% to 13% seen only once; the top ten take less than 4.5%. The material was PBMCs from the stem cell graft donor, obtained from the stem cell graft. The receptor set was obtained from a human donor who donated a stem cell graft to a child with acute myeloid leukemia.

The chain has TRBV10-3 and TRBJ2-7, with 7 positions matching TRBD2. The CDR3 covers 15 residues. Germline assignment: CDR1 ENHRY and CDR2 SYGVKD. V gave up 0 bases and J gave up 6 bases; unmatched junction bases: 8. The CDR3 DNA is TGTGCCATCAGTGAGTCGAGTCCAGGCGGGGGCGAGCAGTACTTC. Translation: CAISESSPGGGEQYF.

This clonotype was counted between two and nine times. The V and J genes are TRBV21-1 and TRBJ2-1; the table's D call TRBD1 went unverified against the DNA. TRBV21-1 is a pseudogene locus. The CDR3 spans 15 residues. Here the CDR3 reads CASKERGEDYNEQFF. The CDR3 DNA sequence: TGTGCCAGCAAAGAGAGGGGAGAGGACTACAATGAGCAGTTCTTC.

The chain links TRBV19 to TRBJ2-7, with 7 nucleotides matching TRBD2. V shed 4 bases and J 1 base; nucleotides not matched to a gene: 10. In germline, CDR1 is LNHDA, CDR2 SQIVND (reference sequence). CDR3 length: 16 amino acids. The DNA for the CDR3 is TGTGCCAGTAGTAGGGTGGCTAGCGGACTATCCTACGAGCAGTACTTC. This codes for CASSRVASGLSYEQYF.

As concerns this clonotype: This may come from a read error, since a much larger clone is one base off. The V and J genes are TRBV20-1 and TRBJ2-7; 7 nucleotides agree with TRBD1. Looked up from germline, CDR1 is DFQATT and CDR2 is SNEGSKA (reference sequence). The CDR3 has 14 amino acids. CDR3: CSAEDRENSYKQYF. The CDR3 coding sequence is TGCAGTGCTGAAGACAGGGAGAACTCCTACAAGCAGTACTTC.

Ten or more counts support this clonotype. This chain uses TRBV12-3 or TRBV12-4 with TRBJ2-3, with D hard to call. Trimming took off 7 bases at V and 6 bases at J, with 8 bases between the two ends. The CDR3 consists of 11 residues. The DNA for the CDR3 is TGTGCCAGCAAAATTGAGGATACGCAGTATTTT. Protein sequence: CASKIEDTQYF.

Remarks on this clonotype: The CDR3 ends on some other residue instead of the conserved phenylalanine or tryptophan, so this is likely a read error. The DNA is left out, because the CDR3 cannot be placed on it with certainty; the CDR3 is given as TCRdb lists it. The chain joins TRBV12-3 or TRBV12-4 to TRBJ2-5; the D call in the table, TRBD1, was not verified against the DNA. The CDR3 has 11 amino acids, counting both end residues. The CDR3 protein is CASSGRTGNII.

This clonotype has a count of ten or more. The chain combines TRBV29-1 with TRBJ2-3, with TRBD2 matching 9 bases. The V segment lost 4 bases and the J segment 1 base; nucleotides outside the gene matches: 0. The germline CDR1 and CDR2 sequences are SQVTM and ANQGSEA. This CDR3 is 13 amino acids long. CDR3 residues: CSVGTSGTDTQYF. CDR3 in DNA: TGCAGCGTTGGGACTAGCGGCACAGATACGCAGTATTTT.

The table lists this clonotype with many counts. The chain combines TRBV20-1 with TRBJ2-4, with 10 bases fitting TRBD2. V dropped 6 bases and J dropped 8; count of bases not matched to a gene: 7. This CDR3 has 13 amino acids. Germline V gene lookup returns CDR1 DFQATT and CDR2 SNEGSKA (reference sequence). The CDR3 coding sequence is TGCAGTGCCAGTAGCGGGAGGAGGGACATTCAGTACTTC. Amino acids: CSASSGRRDIQYF.

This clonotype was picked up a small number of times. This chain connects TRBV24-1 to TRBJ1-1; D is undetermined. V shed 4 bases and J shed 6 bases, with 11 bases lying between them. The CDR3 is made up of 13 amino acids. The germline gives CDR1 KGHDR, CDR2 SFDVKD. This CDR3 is CATSDPPSPEAFF. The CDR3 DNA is TGTGCCACCAGTGACCCCCCCAGTCCTGAAGCTTTCTTT.

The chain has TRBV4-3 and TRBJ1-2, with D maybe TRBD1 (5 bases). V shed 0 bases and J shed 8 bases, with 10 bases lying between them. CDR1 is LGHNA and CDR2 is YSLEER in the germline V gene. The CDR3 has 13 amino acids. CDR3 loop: CASSQDNRGGYTF. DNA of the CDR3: TGCGCCAGCAGCCAAGATAATAGGGGAGGCTACACCTTC.

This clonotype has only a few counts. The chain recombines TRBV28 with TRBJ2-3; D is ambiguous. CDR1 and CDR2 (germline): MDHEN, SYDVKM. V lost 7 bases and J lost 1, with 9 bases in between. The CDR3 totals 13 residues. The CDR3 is CASTGDGTDTQYF. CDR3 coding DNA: TGTGCCAGCACTGGGGATGGCACAGATACGCAGTATTTT.

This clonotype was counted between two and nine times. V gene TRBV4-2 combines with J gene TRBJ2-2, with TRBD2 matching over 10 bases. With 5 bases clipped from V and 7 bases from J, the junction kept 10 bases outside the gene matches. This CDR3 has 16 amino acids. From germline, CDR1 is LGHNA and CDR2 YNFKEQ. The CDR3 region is CASSVLAGALHGELFF. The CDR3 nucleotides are TGTGCCAGCAGCGTGCTAGCGGGAGCCTTGCACGGGGAGCTGTTTTTT.

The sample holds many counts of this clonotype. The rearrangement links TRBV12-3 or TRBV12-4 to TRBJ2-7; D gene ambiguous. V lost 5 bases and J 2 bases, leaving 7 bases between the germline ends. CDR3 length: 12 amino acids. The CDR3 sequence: CASSLQTYEQYF. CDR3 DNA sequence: TGTGCCAGCAGTCTCCAGACCTACGAGCAGTACTTC.

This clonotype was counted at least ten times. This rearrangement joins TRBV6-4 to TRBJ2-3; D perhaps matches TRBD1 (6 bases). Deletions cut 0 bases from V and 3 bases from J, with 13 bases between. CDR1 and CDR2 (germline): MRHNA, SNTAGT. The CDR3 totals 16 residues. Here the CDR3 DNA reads TGTGCCAGCAGTGACTCGGGGGCTATTGGGACAGATACGCAGTATTTT. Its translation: CASSDSGAIGTDTQYF.

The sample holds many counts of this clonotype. The CDR3, as DNA: TGTGCCAGCAGCTTAGGTTCGTCCTACGAGCAGTACTTC. Translated: CASSLGSSYEQYF. V and J are TRBV13 and TRBJ2-7, with no clear D. CDR3 size: 13 residues. The germline V and J ends were trimmed by 0 bases and 1 base, with 4 bases remaining between them. The germline V gene has CDR1 PRHDT and CDR2 FYEKMQ (reference sequence).

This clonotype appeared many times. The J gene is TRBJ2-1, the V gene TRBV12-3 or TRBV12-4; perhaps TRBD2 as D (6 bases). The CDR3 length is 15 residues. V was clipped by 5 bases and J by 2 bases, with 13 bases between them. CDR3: CASSPPAGPYNEQFF. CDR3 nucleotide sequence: TGTGCCAGCAGTCCCCCAGCGGGCCCCTACAATGAGCAGTTCTTC.

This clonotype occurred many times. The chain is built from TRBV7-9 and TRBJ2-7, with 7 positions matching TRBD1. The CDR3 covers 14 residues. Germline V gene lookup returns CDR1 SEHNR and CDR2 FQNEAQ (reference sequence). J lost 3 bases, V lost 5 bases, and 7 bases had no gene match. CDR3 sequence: CASSSPGQIYEQYF. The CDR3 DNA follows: TGTGCCAGCAGCAGCCCGGGACAGATCTACGAGCAGTACTTC.

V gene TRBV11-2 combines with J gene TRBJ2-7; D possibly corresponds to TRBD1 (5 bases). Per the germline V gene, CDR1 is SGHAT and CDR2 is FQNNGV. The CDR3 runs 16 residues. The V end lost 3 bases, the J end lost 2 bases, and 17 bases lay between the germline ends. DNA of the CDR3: TGTGCCAGCAGCTTTGATGTGGGGCAGCGAACCTACGAGCAGTACTTC. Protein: CASSFDVGQRTYEQYF.

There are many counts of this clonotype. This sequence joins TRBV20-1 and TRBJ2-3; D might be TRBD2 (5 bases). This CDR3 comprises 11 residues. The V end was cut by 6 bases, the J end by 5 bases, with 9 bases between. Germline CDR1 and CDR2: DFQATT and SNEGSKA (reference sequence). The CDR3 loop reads CSAKRVDTQYF. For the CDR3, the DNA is TGCAGTGCCAAGAGGGTAGATACGCAGTATTTT.

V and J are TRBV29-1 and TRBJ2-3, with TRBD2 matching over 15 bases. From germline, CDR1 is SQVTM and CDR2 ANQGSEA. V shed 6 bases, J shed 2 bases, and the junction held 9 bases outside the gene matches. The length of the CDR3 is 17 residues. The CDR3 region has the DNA TGCAGCGTCGACGGGGGGACTAGCGGGAGGTCCACAGATACGCAGTATTTT. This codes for CSVDGGTSGRSTDTQYF.

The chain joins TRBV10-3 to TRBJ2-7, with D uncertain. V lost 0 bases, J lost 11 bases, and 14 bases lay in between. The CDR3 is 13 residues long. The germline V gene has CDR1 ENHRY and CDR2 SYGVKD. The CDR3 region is CAISESPRVRKYF. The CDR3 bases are TGTGCCATCAGTGAGTCCCCCCGGGTGAGGAAGTACTTC.

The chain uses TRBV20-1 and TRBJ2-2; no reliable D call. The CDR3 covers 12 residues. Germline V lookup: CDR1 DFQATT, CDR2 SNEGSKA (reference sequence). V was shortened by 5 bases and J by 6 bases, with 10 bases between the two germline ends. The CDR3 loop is CSAPKPAGELFF. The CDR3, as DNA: TGCAGTGCTCCTAAGCCCGCCGGGGAGCTGTTTTTT.